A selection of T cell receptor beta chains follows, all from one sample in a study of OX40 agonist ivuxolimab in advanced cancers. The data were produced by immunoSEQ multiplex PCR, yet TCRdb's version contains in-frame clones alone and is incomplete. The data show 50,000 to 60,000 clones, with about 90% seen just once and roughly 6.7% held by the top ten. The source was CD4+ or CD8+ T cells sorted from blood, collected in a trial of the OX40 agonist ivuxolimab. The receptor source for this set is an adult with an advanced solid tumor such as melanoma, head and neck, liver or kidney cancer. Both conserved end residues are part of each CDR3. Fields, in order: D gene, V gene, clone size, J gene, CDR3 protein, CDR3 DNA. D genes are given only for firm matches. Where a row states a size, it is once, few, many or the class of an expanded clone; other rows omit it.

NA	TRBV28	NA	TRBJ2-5	CASREQGAQETQYF	TGTGCCAGCAGAGAACAGGGCGCCCAAGAGACCCAGTACTTC
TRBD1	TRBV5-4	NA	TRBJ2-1	CASSLGDRVYNEQFF	TGTGCCAGCAGCTTGGGAGACAGGGTGTACAATGAGCAGTTCTTC
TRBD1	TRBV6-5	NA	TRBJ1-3	CASGQGNSGNTIYF	TGTGCCAGCGGACAGGGAAATTCTGGAAACACCATATATTTT
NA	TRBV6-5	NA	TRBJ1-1	CASRNTNTEAFF	TGTGCCAGCAGAAACACGAACACTGAAGCTTTCTTT
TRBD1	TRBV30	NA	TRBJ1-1	CAWSVRGPSEAFF	TGTGCCTGGAGTGTTAGGGGGCCAAGCGAAGCTTTCTTT
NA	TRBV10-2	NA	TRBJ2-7	CASTTGGAYEQYF	TGCGCCAGCACAACAGGGGGGGCCTACGAGCAGTACTTC
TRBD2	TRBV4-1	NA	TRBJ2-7	CASSRWELAASYEQYF	TGCGCCAGCAGCCGCTGGGAACTAGCGGCTTCCTACGAGCAGTACTTC
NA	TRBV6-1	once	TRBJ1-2	CASSTIAGPYGYTF	TGTGCCAGCAGTACAATCGCAGGGCCTTATGGCTACACCTTC
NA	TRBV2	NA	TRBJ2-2	CASRRLVATGELFF	TGTGCCAGCAGACGACTAGTAGCGACCGGGGAGCTGTTTTTT
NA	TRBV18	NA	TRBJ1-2	CASSPPSKFYGYTF	TGTGCCAGCTCACCACCCTCAAAATTCTACGGCTACACCTTC
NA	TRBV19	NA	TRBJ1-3	CASFDGNSGNTIYF	TGTGCCAGTTTCGACGGAAACTCTGGAAACACCATATATTTT
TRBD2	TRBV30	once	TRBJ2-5	CAWSRGVSQSQETQYF	TGTGCCTGGAGTCGGGGGGTTAGCCAAAGCCAAGAGACCCAGTACTTC
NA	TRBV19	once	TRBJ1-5	CASTFVFRGDQPQHF	TGTGCCAGTACGTTTGTATTCCGGGGTGATCAGCCCCAGCATTTT
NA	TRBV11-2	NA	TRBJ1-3	CASSPPVSGNTIYF	TGTGCCAGCAGCCCCCCCGTCTCTGGAAACACCATATATTTT